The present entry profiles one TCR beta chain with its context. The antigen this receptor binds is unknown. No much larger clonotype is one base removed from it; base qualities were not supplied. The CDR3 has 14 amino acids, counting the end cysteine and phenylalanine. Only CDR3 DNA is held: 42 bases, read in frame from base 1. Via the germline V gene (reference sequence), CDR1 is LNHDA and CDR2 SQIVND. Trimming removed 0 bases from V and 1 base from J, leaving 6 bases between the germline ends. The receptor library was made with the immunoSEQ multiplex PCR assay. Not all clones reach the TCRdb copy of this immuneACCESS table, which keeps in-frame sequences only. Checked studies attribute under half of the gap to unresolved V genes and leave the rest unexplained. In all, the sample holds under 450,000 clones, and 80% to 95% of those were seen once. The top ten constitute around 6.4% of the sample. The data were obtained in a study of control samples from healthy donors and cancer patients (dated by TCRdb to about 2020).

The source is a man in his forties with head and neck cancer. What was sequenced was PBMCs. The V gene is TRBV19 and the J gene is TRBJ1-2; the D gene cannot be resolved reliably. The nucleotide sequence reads TGTGCCAGTAGTATAGAGGCCATTAACTATGGCTACACCTTC. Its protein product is CASSIEAINYGYTF. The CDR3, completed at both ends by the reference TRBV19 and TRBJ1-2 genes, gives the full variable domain DGGITQSPKYLFRKEGQNVTLSCEQNLNHDAMYWYRQDPGQGLRLIYYSQIVNDFQKGDIAEGYSVSREKKESFPLTVTSAQKNPTAFYLCASSIEAINYGYTFGSGTRLTVV.